These T cell receptor beta chains were read from a single sample in a study of OX40 agonist ivuxolimab in advanced cancers. Generated by immunoSEQ multiplex PCR, the TCRdb table keeps only in-frame clones and is missing some. The sample holds 80,000 or so clones, roughly 88% seen once. Sequencing used CD4+ or CD8+ T cells sorted from blood, obtained in a trial of the OX40 agonist ivuxolimab. The origin of the receptors is an adult with an advanced solid tumor such as melanoma, head and neck, liver or kidney cancer. Both conserved end residues are part of each CDR3. The order of the fields is clone size, J gene, D gene, V gene, CDR3 protein, CDR3 DNA. The D gene is left open where the match is weak. Size values are once, few and many counts, or a class for expanded clones, and some rows have none.

. | TRBJ2-7 | TRBD1 | TRBV6-5 | CASSYGGQGAYEQYF | TGTGCCAGCAGTTACGGGGGACAGGGGGCGTACGAGCAGTACTTC
. | TRBJ2-3 | TRBD2 | TRBV5-4 | CASSRSGGASTDTQYF | TGTGCCAGCAGCCGTAGCGGGGGGGCTAGCACAGATACGCAGTATTTT
. | TRBJ2-3 | . | TRBV5-1 | CASSLGPVVTDTQYF | TGCGCCAGCAGCTTGGGTCCGGTAGTGACAGATACGCAGTATTTT
. | TRBJ2-3 | . | TRBV5-1 | CASSLGGGTDTQYF | TGCGCCAGCAGCTTGGGAGGAGGCACAGATACGCAGTATTTT
once | TRBJ1-1 | . | TRBV6-5 | CASNGWQDTEAFF | TGTGCCAGCAACGGTTGGCAGGACACTGAAGCTTTCTTT
. | TRBJ2-3 | . | TRBV4-2 | CASSQDLATRSQYF | TGTGCCAGCAGCCAAGATCTAGCGACTCGGTCGCAGTATTTT
once | TRBJ2-3 | TRBD2 | TRBV5-6 | CASSPVAGGSDTQYF | TGTGCCAGCAGTCCTGTGGCGGGAGGGTCAGATACGCAGTATTTT
few | TRBJ2-4 | . | TRBV27 | CASSLQSIVAKNIQYF | TGTGCCAGCAGTCTCCAGAGCATTGTAGCCAAAAACATTCAGTACTTC
. | TRBJ2-3 | . | TRBV11-3 | CASTSAVTDTQYF | TGTGCCAGCACTTCTGCTGTTACAGATACGCAGTATTTT
. | TRBJ1-5 | . | TRBV28 | CASSEGGGNNQPQHF | TGTGCCAGCTCCGAAGGGGGGGGGAACAATCAGCCCCAGCATTTT
. | TRBJ2-1 | . | TRBV7-2 | CASSLEGGSYNEQFF | TGTGCCAGCAGCTTAGAGGGGGGCTCCTACAATGAGCAGTTCTTC
few | TRBJ2-3 | . | TRBV5-6 | CASSITDTQYF | TGTGCCAGCAGCATCACAGATACGCAGTATTTT
. | TRBJ1-3 | TRBD1 | TRBV7-9 | CASSLTGSGNTIYF | TGTGCCAGCAGCTTGACAGGGAGCGGAAACACCATATATTTT
. | TRBJ2-3 | . | TRBV10-3 | CAISESFPGEVTDTQYF | TGTGCCATCAGTGAGTCGTTCCCCGGGGAGGTCACAGATACGCAGTATTTT
. | TRBJ2-5 | TRBD1 | TRBV5-1 | CASTLTGGSRETQYF | TGCGCCAGCACGCTGACAGGGGGTAGTAGGGAGACCCAGTACTTC
. | TRBJ1-2 | . | TRBV28 | CASNGGANYGYTF | TGTGCCAGCAACGGGGGTGCTAACTATGGCTACACCTTC
. | TRBJ2-3 | TRBD1 | TRBV5-1 | CASSPMGQGVTDTQYF | TGCGCCAGCAGCCCTATGGGACAGGGAGTAACAGATACGCAGTATTTT
. | TRBJ2-5 | . | TRBV6-5 | CASSYFGPRYQETQYF | TGTGCCAGCAGTTACTTTGGACCTAGGTACCAAGAGACCCAGTACTTC
. | TRBJ2-6 | . | TRBV4-1 | CASSQVGAPLSGANVLTF | TGCGCCAGCAGCCAAGTCGGTGCACCCCTCTCTGGGGCCAACGTCCTGACTTTC
. | TRBJ1-3 | TRBD1 | TRBV30 | CAWSAGGVGNTIYF | TGTGCCTGGAGTGCAGGGGGAGTGGGAAACACCATATATTTT
. | TRBJ1-2 | . | TRBV7-2 | CASSLGTGYGYTF | TGTGCCAGCAGCTTGGGCACAGGGTATGGCTACACCTTC
. | TRBJ1-6 | TRBD1 | TRBV2 | CASKWDRDNSPLHF | TGTGCCAGCAAATGGGACAGGGATAATTCACCCCTCCACTTT
. | TRBJ1-4 | . | TRBV6-1 | CASTPRGTNEKLFF | TGTGCCAGCACCCCCCGGGGGACTAATGAAAAACTGTTTTTT
. | TRBJ1-2 | TRBD1 | TRBV10-1 | CASSEGTGAGTNYGYTF | TGCGCCAGCAGTGAGGGAACAGGGGCCGGAACAAACTATGGCTACACCTTC
. | TRBJ1-1 | TRBD1 | TRBV5-1 | CASSSTGGDTEAFF | TGCGCCAGCAGCTCGACAGGGGGGGACACTGAAGCTTTCTTT
. | TRBJ2-1 | . | TRBV11-2 | CASSLELAGVQFF | TGTGCCAGCAGCTTAGAACTAGCCGGGGTACAGTTCTTC
. | TRBJ2-6 | . | TRBV19 | CASSIPRSGANVLTF | TGTGCCAGTAGTATTCCGCGCTCTGGGGCCAACGTCCTGACTTTC
. | TRBJ2-7 | . | TRBV5-1 | CASSLVGQPDEQYF | TGCGCCAGCAGCTTGGTCGGGCAGCCTGACGAGCAGTACTTC
. | TRBJ1-2 | TRBD1 | TRBV6-5 | CASSRQGVPVDGYTF | TGTGCCAGCAGCAGACAGGGGGTCCCTGTCGATGGCTACACCTTC
. | TRBJ2-7 | . | TRBV23-1 | CASSQSGAASKDEQYF | TGCGCCAGCAGTCAATCCGGCGCGGCAAGTAAGGACGAGCAGTACTTC
. | TRBJ2-1 | . | TRBV7-7 | CASSLARKGYNEQFF | TGTGCTAGCAGCTTAGCGCGTAAAGGTTACAATGAGCAGTTCTTC
. | TRBJ2-3 | TRBD2 | TRBV10-3 | CATVSGVETDTQYF | TGTGCCACCGTTAGCGGGGTCGAGACAGATACGCAGTATTTT
. | TRBJ2-7 | TRBD1 | TRBV18 | CASSLQGAVYEQYF | TGTGCCAGCTCACTCCAGGGGGCCGTCTACGAGCAGTACTTC
. | TRBJ2-1 | TRBD2 | TRBV18 | CASSPNLAGDVRGGFF | TGTGCCAGCTCACCCAATCTAGCGGGTGACGTACGTGGTGGGTTCTTC
. | TRBJ1-5 | . | TRBV7-2 | CASSPDGAWQPQHF | TGTGCCAGCAGCCCCGACGGGGCCTGGCAGCCCCAGCATTTT
. | TRBJ2-2 | . | TRBV5-4 | CASSSVGNTGELFF | TGTGCCAGCAGCTCCGTAGGGAACACCGGGGAGCTGTTTTTT
. | TRBJ1-4 | . | TRBV7-9 | CASSSALPGEKLFF | TGTGCCAGCAGCTCGGCCCTTCCGGGTGAAAAACTGTTTTTT
. | TRBJ1-3 | . | TRBV7-2 | CASSLVGGIGNTIYF | TGTGCCAGCAGCTTAGTGGGCGGCATTGGAAACACCATATATTTT
once | TRBJ2-5 | . | TRBV7-2 | CASSLMGAQYF | TGTGCCAGCAGCTTAATGGGGGCCCAGTACTTC
. | TRBJ2-1 | TRBD2 | TRBV6-5 | CASTLAGGFRKQFF | TGTGCCAGCACACTAGCGGGGGGGTTCCGAAAGCAGTTCTTC
. | TRBJ1-1 | . | TRBV13 | CASSSSGVGGMNTEAFF | TGTGCCAGCAGCTCTTCAGGGGTCGGAGGGATGAACACTGAAGCTTTCTTT
. | TRBJ2-7 | TRBD2 | TRBV11-3 | CASSRAGRIPYEQYF | TGTGCCAGCAGCCGAGCGGGGAGGATCCCCTACGAGCAGTACTTC
few | TRBJ2-7 | TRBD1 | TRBV5-6 | CASSWDRGLGEQYF | TGTGCCAGCAGCTGGGACAGGGGGTTGGGTGAGCAGTACTTC
medium-sized | TRBJ1-2 | TRBD1 | TRBV5-1 | CASSFGQGPGNYGYTF | TGCGCCAGCAGCTTCGGACAGGGGCCCGGCAACTATGGCTACACCTTC
. | TRBJ2-6 | TRBD2 | TRBV2 | CASSFVSGTGANVLTF | TGTGCCAGCAGTTTCGTTAGCGGGACTGGGGCCAACGTCCTGACTTTC
. | TRBJ2-5 | . | TRBV27 | CASSLGDEETQYF | TGTGCCAGCAGTTTGGGAGACGAAGAGACCCAGTACTTC
. | TRBJ2-4 | TRBD2 | TRBV11-2 | CASSLGTSGQRGANIQYF | TGTGCCAGCAGCTTAGGGACTAGCGGGCAACGAGGGGCAAACATTCAGTACTTC
. | TRBJ2-3 | TRBD1 | TRBV28 | CASSLPNTPGTGGNTQYF | TGTGCCAGCAGTTTGCCCAATACACCGGGGACAGGGGGCAATACGCAGTATTTT
. | TRBJ2-5 | . | TRBV29-1 | CSVVGISGRAETQYF | TGCAGCGTTGTCGGCATTAGCGGTCGGGCAGAGACCCAGTACTTC
. | TRBJ1-2 | . | TRBV28 | CASSTNPHGYTF | TGTGCCAGCAGCACAAACCCCCATGGCTACACCTTC
. | TRBJ2-3 | TRBD2 | TRBV30 | CAWATGLAGSDTQYF | TGTGCCTGGGCAACGGGACTAGCGGGTTCAGATACGCAGTATTTT
once | TRBJ2-2 | . | TRBV10-3 | CAIPRGGQGENTGELFF | TGTGCCATCCCCCGCGGAGGGCAGGGGGAAAACACCGGGGAGCTGTTTTTT